The TCR beta chain under discussion was sequenced for a study of cytotoxic CD8 clonotypes in ibrutinib-treated CLL. Profiling relied on immunoSEQ multiplex PCR, and the TCRdb table lists in-frame clones only, not all of them. The repertoire has 14,000 or so clones, around 60% of them found once; the top ten carry 40%. V lost 3 bases and J lost 5; bases outside the gene matches: 7. The CDR3 contains 16 residues. The V gene's germline CDR1 is SNHLY and CDR2 FYNNEI. This clonotype originated in a human donor with chronic lymphocytic leukemia. The sequencing used PBMCs, collected before ibrutinib treatment. The chain combines TRBV2 with TRBJ2-2, with 9 bases aligning to TRBD2. The CDR3 protein is CASSERQGLATGELFF. For the CDR3, the DNA is TGTGCCAGCAGTGAGCGACAGGGACTAGCAACCGGGGAGCTGTTTTTT.